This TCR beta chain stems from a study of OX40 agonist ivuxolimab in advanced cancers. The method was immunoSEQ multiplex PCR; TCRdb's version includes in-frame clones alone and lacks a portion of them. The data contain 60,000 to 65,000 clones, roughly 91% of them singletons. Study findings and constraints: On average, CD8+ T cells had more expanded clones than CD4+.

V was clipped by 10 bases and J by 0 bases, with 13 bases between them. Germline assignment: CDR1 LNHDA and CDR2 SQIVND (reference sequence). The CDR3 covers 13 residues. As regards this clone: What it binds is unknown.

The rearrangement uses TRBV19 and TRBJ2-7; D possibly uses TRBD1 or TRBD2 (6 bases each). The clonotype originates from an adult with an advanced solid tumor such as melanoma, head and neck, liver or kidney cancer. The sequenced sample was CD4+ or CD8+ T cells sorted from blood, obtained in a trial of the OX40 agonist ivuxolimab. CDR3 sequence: CATSRDNSYEQYF. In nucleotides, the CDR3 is TGTGCCACCTCGCGGGACAACTCCTACGAGCAGTACTTC.